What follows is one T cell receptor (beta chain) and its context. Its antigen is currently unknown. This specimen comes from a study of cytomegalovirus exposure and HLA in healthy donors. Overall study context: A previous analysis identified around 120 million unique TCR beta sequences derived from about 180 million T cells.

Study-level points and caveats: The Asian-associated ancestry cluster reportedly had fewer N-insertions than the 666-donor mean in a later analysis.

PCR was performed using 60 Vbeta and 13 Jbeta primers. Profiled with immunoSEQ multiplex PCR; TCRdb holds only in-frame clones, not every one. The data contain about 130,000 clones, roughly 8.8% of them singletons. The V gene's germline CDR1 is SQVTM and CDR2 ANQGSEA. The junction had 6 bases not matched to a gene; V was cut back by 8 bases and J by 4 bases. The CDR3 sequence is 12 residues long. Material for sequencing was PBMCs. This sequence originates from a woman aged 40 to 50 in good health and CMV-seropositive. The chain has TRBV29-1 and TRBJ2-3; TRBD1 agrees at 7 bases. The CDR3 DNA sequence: TGCAGCACCCGACAGGGTCCAGATACGCAGTATTTT. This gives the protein CSTRQGPDTQYF.